This record concerns one TCR beta chain sequence. Its antigen is not identified. The CDR3 is 13 amino acids. Trimming cost V 8 bases and J 1 base, with 11 bases left between them. The V gene's germline CDR1 is MDHEN and CDR2 SYDVKM. Here immunoSEQ multiplex PCR was the method, and the copy in TCRdb shows in-frame clones only, minus some. The sample lists more than 900,000 clones; 78% were seen once. This sample was taken from a study of shared clonotypes between healthy human individuals. Overall study context: Contributing individuals were two females and a few males aged 18 to 49.

Study-wide points: The small donor group covered limited genetic and exposure diversity. Deeper or shallower sequencing was expected to change how clonotypes are shared among donors. Among a few donors, about 4.6% of naive CD4 clonotypes were found in common.

Sequenced sample: memory CD4+ T cells from PBMCs. The subset: CD45RA-negative fraction. J is TRBJ2-5 and V is TRBV28; a possible D gene is TRBD2 (6 bases). The sequence came from a man aged 18 to 35 in good health. Some clones in this sample may be carry-over from other donors' samples. This chain's CDR3 is CASGTGSQETQYF. In DNA, the CDR3 is TGTGCCAGCGGGACCGGGAGCCAAGAGACCCAGTACTTC.